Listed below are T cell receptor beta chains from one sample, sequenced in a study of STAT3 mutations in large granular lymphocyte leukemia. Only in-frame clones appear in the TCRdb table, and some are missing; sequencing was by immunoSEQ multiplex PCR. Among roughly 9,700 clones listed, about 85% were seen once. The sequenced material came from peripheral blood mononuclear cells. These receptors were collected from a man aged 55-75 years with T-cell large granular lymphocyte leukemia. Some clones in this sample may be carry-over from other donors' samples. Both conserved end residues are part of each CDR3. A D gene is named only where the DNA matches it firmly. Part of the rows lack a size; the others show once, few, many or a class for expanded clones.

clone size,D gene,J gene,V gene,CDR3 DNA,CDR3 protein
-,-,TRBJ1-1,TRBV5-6,TGTGCCAGCAGCCCCACTACGGGCGGGCGATGGGAAGCTTTCTTT,CASSPTTGGRWEAFF
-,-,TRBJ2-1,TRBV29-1,TGCAGCGTTGGCCCTCACTTCGAGCAGTTCTTC,CSVGPHFEQFF
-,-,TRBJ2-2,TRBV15,TGTGCCACCAGCAGAGATCCAAACGGAATCAACACCGGGGAGCTGTTTTTT,CATSRDPNGINTGELFF
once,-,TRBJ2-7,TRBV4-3,TGCGCCAGCAGCCAATCCGATCCCGGGACTCCGGTATGGGAAGGGCAGTACTTC,CASSQSDPGTPVWEGQYF
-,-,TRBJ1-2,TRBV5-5,TGTGCCAGCACCCCCACCCTCAGGGTAATGGATGGCTACACCTTC,CASTPTLRVMDGYTF
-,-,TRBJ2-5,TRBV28,TGTGCCAGCAGCTATGGCCAGGGGGGCGAGACCCAGTACTTC,CASSYGQGGETQYF
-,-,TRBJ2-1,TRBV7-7,TGTGCTAGCAGCTTAAGGATGAACAATGAGCAGTTCTTC,CASSLRMNNEQFF
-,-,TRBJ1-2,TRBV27,TGTGCCAGCCTCTCCCGGGGCTATGGCTACACCTTC,CASLSRGYGYTF
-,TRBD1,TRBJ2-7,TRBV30,TGTGCCTGGAGTCGGACAGGGATCTACGAGCAGTACTTC,CAWSRTGIYEQYF
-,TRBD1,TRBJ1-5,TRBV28,TGTGCCAGCAGCCGGACAGGCCCCAATCAGCCCCAGCATTTT,CASSRTGPNQPQHF